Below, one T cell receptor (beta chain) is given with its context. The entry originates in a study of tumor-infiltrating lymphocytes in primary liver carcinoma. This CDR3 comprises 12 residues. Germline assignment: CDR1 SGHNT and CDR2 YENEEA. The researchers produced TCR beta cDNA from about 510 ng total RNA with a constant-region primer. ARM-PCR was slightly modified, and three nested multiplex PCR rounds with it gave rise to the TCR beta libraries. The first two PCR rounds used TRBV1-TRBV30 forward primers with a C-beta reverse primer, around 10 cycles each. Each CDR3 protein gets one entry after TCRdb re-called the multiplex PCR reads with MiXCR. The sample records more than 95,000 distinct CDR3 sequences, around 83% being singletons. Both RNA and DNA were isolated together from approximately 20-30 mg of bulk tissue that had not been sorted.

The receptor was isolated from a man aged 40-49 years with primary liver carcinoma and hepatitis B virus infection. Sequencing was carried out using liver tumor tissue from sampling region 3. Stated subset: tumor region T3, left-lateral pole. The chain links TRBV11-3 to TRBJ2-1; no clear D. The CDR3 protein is CTGSLDGNEQFF. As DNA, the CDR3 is TGTACCGGCAGCTTAGATGGCAATGAGCAGTTCTTC.